This entry lists 18 T cell receptor beta chains sequenced from one sample in a study of tissue T cells after allogeneic stem cell transplantation. TCRdb's copy holds only in-frame clones and misses some; the assay was immunoSEQ multiplex PCR. The sample records tens of thousands of clones, 73% being singletons. The sequenced material came from sorted cells pooled from one or two spleens. All receptors come from a pool of C57BL/6 mice in good health.

Concerning this clone itself: Here the gene names and germline are mouse. The read ends 1 residue early relative to the CDR3; the germline J gene fills the gap. This chain joins TRBV17 and TRBJ1-1, with D possibly matching TRBD1 (5 bases). The CDR3 is 14 residues long. Germline CDR1 MNHDT, CDR2 YYDKIL. The V and J ends lost 6 bases and 0 bases respectively, with 11 bases between them. CDR3 sequence: CASRAGTSNTEVFF. The CDR3 bases that were read are TGTGCTAGCAGGGCCGGGACCTCAAACACAGAAGTCTTC. The whole variable domain, remainder taken from reference TRBV17 and TRBJ1-1, is DTTVKQNPRYKLARVGKPVNLICSQTMNHDTMYWYQKKPNQAPKLLLFYYDKILNREADTFEKFQSSRPNNSFCSLYIGSAGLEYSAMYLCASRAGTSNTEVFFGKGTRLTVV.

Comments on this clone: Mouse germline and gene names are used. The read terminates 1 residue ahead of where the CDR3 ends, so the germline J gene completes it. The chain uses TRBV13-1 and TRBJ2-5, with D perhaps matching TRBD1 (6 bases). From germline, CDR1 is NSHNY and CDR2 SYGAGN. Trimming cost V 2 bases and J 0 bases, with 7 bases left between them. CDR3 length: 14 amino acids. Partial CDR3 DNA: TGTGCCAGCAGTGAAGGGGGAAACCAAGACACCCAGTAC. The encoded protein is CASSEGGNQDTQY. In full, the CDR3 reads CASSEGGNQDTQYF.

To note about this clone: All gene names here are mouse names. CDR3 protein: CASSVGGVGEQYF. The DNA read from the CDR3 is TGTGCCAGCAGTGTAGGGGGGGTAGGTGAACAGTAC. The chain recombines TRBV13-3 with TRBJ2-7; possible D gene TRBD2, 7 bases. From the germline J gene comes the end of the CDR3, since the read stops 1 residue before it. Deletions cut 3 bases from V and 6 bases from J, with 13 bases between. In germline, CDR1 is NNHDY, CDR2 SYVADS. The length of the CDR3 is 13 residues.

Details on this clone: These gene names are mouse names. The read finishes 1 residue shy of the CDR3 end, and the germline J gene is used to complete it. Other nucleotide sequences from this sample produce the same CDR3. V and J are TRBV31 and TRBJ1-2; 9 positions match TRBD1. CDR1 GKSSPN and CDR2 SITVG come from the germline V gene. Trimming at V came to 3 bases and at J to 0 bases, leaving 2 bases not matched to a gene. The CDR3 contains 14 residues. The sequenced part of the CDR3 DNA is TGTGCCTGGAGCCGGGACAGGGCAAACTCCGACTACACC. Protein: CAWSRDRANSDYT. The whole CDR3 region reads CAWSRDRANSDYTF.

A note on this clone: Mouse gene names apply. The CDR3 bases that were read are TGTGCCTGGAGGGGGACAGGGGTCTCCGACTACACC. Residues: CAWRGTGVSDYT. The full CDR3 protein reads CAWRGTGVSDYTF. This chain links TRBV31 with TRBJ1-2; 10 bases are shared with TRBD1. The read ends 1 residue early relative to the CDR3; the germline J gene fills the gap. The junction had 2 bases not matched to a gene; V was cut back by 3 bases and J by 4 bases. The CDR3 has 13 residues. The germline V gene has CDR1 GKSSPN and CDR2 SITVG.

Remarks on this clone: Gene names are mouse gene names. The CDR3 end lies 1 residue beyond the end of the read and is filled in from the germline J gene. The V call is TRBV13-2, the J call TRBJ1-4; no clear D. Germline V gives CDR1 NNHNN, CDR2 SYGAGS (reference sequence). There are 14 residues in the CDR3. Trimming cost V 0 bases and J 4 bases, with 7 bases left between them. CDR3 residues: CASGDAANNERLFF. The sequenced CDR3 bases are TGTGCCAGCGGTGATGCTGCCAACAACGAAAGATTATTT.

As regards this clone: Here the gene names and germline are mouse. Read sequence stops 1 residue before the CDR3 end, and the germline J gene provides the missing end. In the same sample, other DNA sequences code for this CDR3. V gene TRBV15 combines with J gene TRBJ1-1; tentatively, D is TRBD1 (6 bases). V was clipped by 6 bases and J by 0 bases, with 11 bases between them. Germline lookup yields CDR1 SGHND and CDR2 FRSKSL. The CDR3 spans 14 residues. The CDR3 sequence is CASRPGQSNTEVFF. The CDR3 bases that were read are TGTGCCAGCAGACCGGGACAATCAAACACAGAAGTCTTC.

This clone has just a few counts. The genes are named according to mouse. The observed sequence ends 1 residue before the CDR3 terminus, with the missing tail filled in from the germline J gene. The genes are TRBV12-1 and TRBJ2-7; 7 bases are a match to TRBD1. Unmatched junction bases numbered 0, after V lost 0 bases and J lost 2 bases. This CDR3 is built from 13 residues. Germline V CDR1 and CDR2: SGHSN, HYEKVE. CDR3 bases read: TGTGCCAGCTCTCTCGGGACAGCCTATGAACAGTAC. Protein sequence: CASSLGTAYEQY. The whole CDR3 reads CASSLGTAYEQYF.

About this clone itself: All gene names here are mouse names. The read comes to an end 1 residue before the CDR3 does, leaving the germline J gene to fill in the end. The rearrangement uses TRBV20 and TRBJ1-4; D gene ambiguous. The CDR3 runs to 14 residues. The V gene lost 3 bases and the J gene lost 0 bases, with 8 bases spanning the gap. Germline lookup yields CDR1 GFQATS and CDR2 STVNSAI. CDR3 DNA, as far as it was read: TGTGGTGCTAGTCGAGAAATTTCCAACGAAAGATTATTT. Its translation is CGASREISNERLF. The complete CDR3 reads CGASREISNERLFF.

This clone was detected a few times. Genes and germline come from the mouse. The read gets to within 1 residue of the CDR3 end, and the germline J gene fills in the rest. The rearrangement uses TRBV5 and TRBJ2-7; the D gene is possibly TRBD1 (5 bases). This CDR3 is 13 amino acids long. Trimming removed 0 bases from V and 4 bases from J, with 7 bases in between. CDR1 and CDR2 from the germline V gene are LGHNA and YNLKQL (reference sequence). The covered CDR3 bases are TGTGCCAGCAGCCAAGAAGAGGGGTATGAACAGTAC. It codes for CASSQEEGYEQY. The full CDR3 protein reads CASSQEEGYEQYF.

A few counts support this clone. These gene names are mouse names. The CDR3 goes on 1 residue after the read ends, and that part is filled in from the germline J gene. The rearrangement uses TRBV17 and TRBJ2-7; 9 bases agree with TRBD2. The V gene end was trimmed by 6 bases and the J gene end by 3 bases; junction bases not matched to a gene: 3. CDR1 and CDR2 (germline): MNHDT, YYDKIL. This CDR3 region has 13 residues. The CDR3 here is CASRGLGRYEQYF. CDR3 bases read: TGTGCTAGCAGGGGACTGGGTCGCTATGAACAGTAC.

A note on this clone: The germline and genes are mouse ones. The sequenced fragment ends 1 residue before the CDR3 boundary, so the rest is inferred from the germline J gene. The rearrangement uses TRBV2 and TRBJ2-7; D might be TRBD2 (6 bases). Trimming took 0 bases from V and 5 from J, leaving 8 bases between them. Germline-derived CDR1 and CDR2 are LGHNA and YSYQKL. This CDR3 is 13 amino acids long. The DNA read from the CDR3 is TGTGCCAGCAGCCAAGATCTGGGGAATGAACAGTAC. Protein: CASSQDLGNEQY. The entire CDR3 reads CASSQDLGNEQYF.

Concerning this clone: Gene names are the mouse ones. The CDR3 end is not reached by the read, which stops 1 residue before it; the germline J gene fills it in. V and J are TRBV13-2 and TRBJ2-1; 7 bases are a match to TRBD2. The V gene's germline CDR1 is NNHNN and CDR2 SYGAGS (reference sequence). With V trimmed by 1 base and J by 3 bases, 7 bases remained unmatched. The CDR3 length is 16 residues. Partial CDR3 DNA: TGTGCCAGCGGTGATCCAAGACTGGGACTCTATGCTGAGCAGTTC. It codes for CASGDPRLGLYAEQF. The complete CDR3 protein is CASGDPRLGLYAEQFF.

This clone has more than one count but fewer than ten. Gene labels here are mouse ones. The CDR3 extends 1 residue past the end of the read, so its final part is completed from the germline J gene. This chain uses TRBV1 with TRBJ1-4; perhaps TRBD1 as D (5 bases). The CDR3 sequence is 16 residues long. V was pared by 0 bases and J by 0 bases, with 8 bases between. Germline CDR1 NSQYPW, CDR2 LRSPGD (reference sequence). Incomplete CDR3 DNA: TGCACCTGCAGTGCAGATCTGGGGGTTTCCAACGAAAGATTATTT. Protein sequence: CTCSADLGVSNERLF. In full, the CDR3 is CTCSADLGVSNERLFF.

A word on this clone: The germline and genes are mouse ones. The read is 1 residue too short to cover the CDR3 end, so that end is filled in from the germline J gene. This rearrangement joins TRBV19 to TRBJ2-4; 8 bases are shared with TRBD1. J was trimmed by 2 bases and V by 2 bases; bases with no gene match: 4. Germline-derived CDR1 and CDR2 are FNHDT and SITEND (reference sequence). The CDR3 contains 15 residues. CDR3 DNA, as far as it was read: TGTGCCAGCAGTATTTCAGGGGGCGTTCAAAACACCTTGTAC. This gives the protein CASSISGGVQNTLY. The whole CDR3 is CASSISGGVQNTLYF.

This clone was counted only a few times. Gene labels here are mouse ones. The observed sequence ends 1 residue before the CDR3 terminus, with the missing tail filled in from the germline J gene. The chain employs TRBV12-1 and TRBJ1-4; D gene unclear. V shed 1 base and J shed 0 bases, with 8 bases lying between them. The CDR3 covers 15 residues. CDR1 and CDR2 (germline): SGHSN, HYEKVE. The sequenced part of the CDR3 DNA is TGTGCCAGCTCTCTGAGACAAATTTCCAACGAAAGATTATTT. Translating gives CASSLRQISNERLF. The full CDR3 is CASSLRQISNERLFF.

Of note for this clone: Mouse names are used for the genes. The read finishes 1 residue shy of the CDR3 end, and the germline J gene is used to complete it. V gene TRBV13-1 combines with J gene TRBJ2-3; TRBD1 agrees at 10 bases. CDR3 length equals 13 residues. V lost 5 bases to trimming and J lost 3 bases; unmatched junction nucleotides: 0. The germline CDR1 and CDR2 sequences are NSHNY and SYGAGN. The CDR3 bases that were read are TGTGCCAGCAGGACAGGGGGCGCAGAAACGCTGTAT. It encodes CASRTGGAETLY. The CDR3 as a whole reads CASRTGGAETLYF.

Worth noting for this clone: The genes are named according to mouse. From the germline J gene comes the end of the CDR3, since the read stops 1 residue before it. The gene calls are TRBV29 and TRBJ2-3; D may be TRBD2 (6 bases). Germline CDR1 MSHET, CDR2 SYDVDS. V was shortened by 4 bases and J by 3 bases, with 11 bases between the two germline ends. This CDR3 spans 14 amino acids. CDR3 protein: CASSWGEGAETLYF. Incomplete CDR3 DNA: TGTGCTAGCAGTTGGGGGGAGGGGGCAGAAACGCTGTAT. The variable domain in full, with the rest retrieved from reference TRBV29 and TRBJ2-3, is DMKVTQMPRYLIKRMGENVLLECGQDMSHETMYWYRQDPGLGLQLIYISYDVDSNSEGDIPKGYRVSRKKREHFSLILDSAKTNQTSVYFCASSWGEGAETLYFGSGTRLTVL.